This TCR beta chain was sequenced for a study of cytomegalovirus exposure and HLA in healthy donors. Study summary: Earlier results showed roughly 120 million unique TCR beta sequences derived from roughly 190 million T cells. As released early, the data held about 85 million unique TCRs from HLA-typed donors. The study, taken as a whole, reports: Clonal expansion, a later analysis showed, was greater in HLA-associated TCR beta chains than in equally common others. Altogether, 164 TCR beta chains were recorded as cytomegalovirus-associated.

In the case of this clone: Antigen unknown.

60 Vbeta and 13 Jbeta primers were used in PCR. The data were produced by immunoSEQ multiplex PCR, yet TCRdb's version contains in-frame clones alone and is incomplete. The sample consists of about 160,000 clones, roughly four fifths of them appearing once. The CDR3 has 16 residues. V shed 2 bases, J shed 4 bases, and the junction held 9 bases outside the gene matches. Per the germline V gene, CDR1 is MNHEY and CDR2 is SMNVEV (reference sequence). The sequence derives from a man younger than 30 in good health and CMV-seronegative. J is TRBJ2-7 and V is TRBV27, with TRBD1 identical over 9 bases. Sequenced: PBMCs. CDR3 protein: CASSLRGTGLLYEQYF. In nucleotides, the CDR3 is TGTGCCAGCAGTTTAAGAGGGACAGGGTTACTGTACGAGCAGTACTTC.